This T cell receptor (beta chain) was identified during a study of beta chain features in type 1 diabetes. Expressed TCRB transcripts were sequenced because the isolated RNA had all been reverse transcribed beforehand. Assay used: immunoSEQ multiplex PCR; TCRdb lists only in-frame clones, some missing. This sample carries 680,000 or so clones, 13% of them seen once, and the ten largest clones take 0.022%. This CDR3 spans 12 amino acids. In germline, CDR1 is GTSNPN, CDR2 SVGIG (reference sequence). V lost 3 bases and J lost 9, with 12 bases in between. As for this clone: Its specificity is unknown.

Broader study findings: Diminished insertions and augmented deletions at VDJ junctions characterized type 1 diabetes patients. All four CD4+ subsets of Type 1 diabetes patients contained TCRB CDR3s that were moderately but significantly shorter. PCR might show a preference for shorter templates, equally across patients and controls.

The chain has TRBV30 and TRBJ2-1; D ambiguous. This clonotype originated in a man between 18 and 29 years old with type 1 diabetes. Sequences were obtained from naive CD4+ T cells from blood. The CDR3 here is CAWSNLRGEQFF. DNA for the CDR3: TGTGCCTGGAGCAACCTCCGAGGTGAGCAGTTCTTC.